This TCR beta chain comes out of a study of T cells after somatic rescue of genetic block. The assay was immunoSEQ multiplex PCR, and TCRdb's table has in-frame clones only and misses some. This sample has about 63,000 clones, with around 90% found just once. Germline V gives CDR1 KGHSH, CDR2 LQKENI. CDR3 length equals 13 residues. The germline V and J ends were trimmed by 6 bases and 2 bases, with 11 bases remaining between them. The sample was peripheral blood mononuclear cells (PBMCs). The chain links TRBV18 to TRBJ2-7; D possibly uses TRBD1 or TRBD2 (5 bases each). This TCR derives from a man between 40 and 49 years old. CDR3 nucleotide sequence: TGTGCCAGCTCCCCGGGACCGCCCTACGAGCAGTACTTC. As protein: CASSPGPPYEQYF.